Listed here is a single T cell receptor beta chain. The sample comes from a study of blood T cell repertoires in COVID-19. Losses at the gene ends were 8 bases for V and 8 bases for J; bases not matched to a gene: 7. This CDR3 has 13 residues. CDR1 is SNHLY and CDR2 is FYNNEI in the germline V gene. TCRdb keeps only in-frame clones here, not all; method: immunoSEQ multiplex PCR. Counted here are 220,000 or so clones, approximately 78% occurring once; the ten biggest clones make up 7.5% to 9.5%. The sequenced sample was peripheral blood. The sequence was collected from an elderly woman with COVID-19, enrolled during active disease. The chain uses TRBV2 and TRBJ2-2; 8 bases fit TRBD1. The CDR3 protein is CASGQGARGELFF. CDR3 sequence (DNA): TGTGCCAGCGGCCAGGGGGCGAGAGGGGAGCTGTTTTTT.